This TCR beta chain was identified in a study of T cell clonality in common variable immunodeficiency. Study-wide results and caveats: The cause of increased CVID clonality remains unclear without subpopulation sequencing. Compared with controls, CVID subjects had fewer shared TCRbeta clones.

At least ten counts were recorded for this clone. What it binds is unknown. The read ends 3 residues before the CDR3 terminus; that terminus is restored from the germline J gene. Most patients and controls had Caucasian heritage. This CDR3 has 14 residues. CDR1 is ENHRY, CDR2 SYGVKD, per germline. Trimming removed 1 base at V and 3 bases at J, with 10 bases between. Sequenced by immunoSEQ multiplex PCR; TCRdb stores in-frame clones only, minus some. This sample has about 60,000 clones, each found more than once. This receptor was obtained from a person aged 18 to 70 in good health. Sequencing was performed on peripheral blood mononuclear cells. This chain joins TRBV10-3 and TRBJ2-7; D remains ambiguous. Incomplete CDR3 DNA: TGTGCCATCAGTGAGTATAGTGGTAACTACGAG. Protein product: CAISEYSGNYE. The CDR3 in its entirety is CAISEYSGNYEQYF.